These 6 T cell receptor beta chains share one sample of origin, sequenced in a study of monozygotic twins with inflammatory bowel disease. After re-calling the 5' RACE reads, TCRdb lists one entry per CDR3 protein, DNA absent. This listing includes 400,000 or so distinct CDR3 sequences. The sample consisted of blood. Every receptor here comes from a human donor with ulcerative colitis or Crohn's disease, or a healthy co-twin of an affected twin (not recorded which).

This chain uses TRBV5-1 with TRBJ1-4. The length of the CDR3 is 15 residues. In germline, CDR1 is SGHRS, CDR2 YFSETQ. The CDR3 spells CASSFRPATNEKLFF.

The chain carries TRBV20-1 and TRBJ1-1. Looked up from germline, CDR1 is DFQATT and CDR2 is SNEGSKA (reference sequence). CDR3 length equals 12 residues. The CDR3 loop reads CSAIPQFTEAFF.

V gene TRBV19 combines with J gene TRBJ2-2; TCRdb indicates TRBD2, and absent DNA this call remains unverified. Germline V gene sequence: CDR1 LNHDA, CDR2 SQIVND (reference sequence). The CDR3 is 16 residues long. The CDR3: CASSWRSGRGSGELFF.

The chain carries TRBV9 and TRBJ1-4. The length of the CDR3 is 14 residues. CDR1 and CDR2 (germline): SGDLS, YYNGEE. The CDR3 sequence is CASSVGGRNEKLFF.

The J gene is TRBJ2-7, the V gene TRBV7-8; absent DNA, TCRdb's TRBD1 call cannot be checked. CDR3 length: 13 amino acids. Germline CDR1 and CDR2: SGHVS and FQNEAQ. This CDR3 reads CASSRQGAGEQYF.

The V gene is TRBV6-5, the J gene TRBJ1-2; absent DNA, TCRdb's TRBD1 call cannot be checked. This CDR3 has 15 residues. The germline V gene has CDR1 MNHEY and CDR2 SVGAGI. The CDR3 protein is CASSSRDRPSGGYTF.